The clone carrying this T cell receptor beta chain was seen a few times. The V gene's germline CDR1 is LNHDA and CDR2 SQIVND (reference sequence). The CDR3 sequence is 15 residues long. Trimming pared 10 bases from V and 0 bases from J, leaving 17 bases between. This sample is drawn from a study of blood T cell repertoires in COVID-19. Only in-frame clones appear in the TCRdb table, and some are missing; sequencing was by immunoSEQ multiplex PCR. The data contain fewer than 150,000 clones, around 80% of them singletons. The source material was peripheral blood. This chain connects TRBV19 to TRBJ2-3; D is perhaps TRBD1 (6 bases). This TCR was sampled from a human donor in a cohort sampled during active COVID-19. The CDR3 here is CATRTERTSTDTQYF. As DNA, the CDR3 is TGTGCCACCAGGACAGAGAGAACTAGCACAGATACGCAGTATTTT.